The 19 T cell receptor beta chains listed next were all sequenced from one sample in a study of cytomegalovirus exposure and HLA in healthy donors. PCR involved 60 Vbeta and 13 Jbeta primers. The protocol was immunoSEQ multiplex PCR, while the TCRdb copy is restricted to in-frame clones and leaves out a portion. The table lists 150,000 or so clones, around 80% of them singletons, with about 12% in the top ten. The sequencing sample was made of PBMCs. The receptors stem from a man in his forties or fifties in good health and CMV-seropositive.

The V and J genes are TRBV28 and TRBJ1-5; D is perhaps TRBD1 (6 bases). Per germline, CDR1 MDHEN and CDR2 SYDVKM. With 6 bases removed from V and 4 bases from J, the gap between germline ends came to 13 bases. The CDR3 is 14 residues long. CDR3 DNA sequence: TGTGCCAGCAGCCAATCGGGGACAAATCAGCCCCAGCATTTT. Protein sequence: CASSQSGTNQPQHF.

J is TRBJ1-1 and V is TRBV6-5; a weak D match, TRBD1 (6 bases). This CDR3 has 13 amino acids. V was trimmed by 4 bases and J by 1 base, leaving 7 bases between them. Germline lookup yields CDR1 MNHEY and CDR2 SVGAGI. The CDR3 protein is CASSWGRNTEAFF. The CDR3 region has the DNA TGTGCCAGCAGTTGGGGGCGGAACACTGAAGCTTTCTTT.

The V gene is TRBV2, the J gene TRBJ1-4; weak D call: TRBD1 (6 bases). The CDR3 loop spans 15 amino acids. CDR1 SNHLY and CDR2 FYNNEI come from the germline V gene. Trimming took off 8 bases at V and 0 bases at J, with 13 bases between the two ends. CDR3 DNA: TGTGCCAGCTGCCGGGACACCGCAACTAATGAAAAACTGTTTTTT. Translated: CASCRDTATNEKLFF.

Here the CDR3 reads CASSRDSNYGYTF. The CDR3 bases are TGTGCCAGCTCCCGGGACAGCAACTATGGCTACACCTTC. The V and J genes are TRBV2 and TRBJ1-2; 7 nucleotides line up with TRBD1. V shed 8 bases, J shed 2 bases, and the junction held 5 bases outside the gene matches. This CDR3 is 13 amino acids long. Per the germline V gene, CDR1 is SNHLY and CDR2 is FYNNEI.

The gene calls are TRBV5-1 and TRBJ2-7; D ambiguous. Between the trimmed V and J ends, which lost 0 bases and 0 bases, there was a span of 7 bases. Germline V gives CDR1 SGHRS, CDR2 YFSETQ. CDR3 size: 14 residues. CDR3 region: CASSLGSGSYEQYF. CDR3 nucleotide sequence: TGCGCCAGCAGCTTGGGCTCCGGCTCCTACGAGCAGTACTTC.

The rearrangement links TRBV5-1 to TRBJ1-4; 9 bases line up with TRBD1. The CDR3 loop spans 15 amino acids. V lost 1 base, J lost 5 bases, and 3 bases stayed unmatched. Germline CDR1 reads SGHRS; CDR2 reads YFSETQ. The CDR3 coding sequence is TGCGCCAGCAGCTTGAGGACAGGGGTAAATGAAAAACTGTTTTTT. This gives the protein CASSLRTGVNEKLFF.

The chain links TRBV19 to TRBJ2-3; 10 bases are shared with TRBD2. V lost 4 bases and J lost 3; bases outside the gene matches: 4. CDR1 is LNHDA, CDR2 SQIVND, per germline (reference sequence). The CDR3 extends over 15 amino acids. CDR3 in DNA: TGTGCCAGTAGTACCACTAGCGGGAAAACAGATACGCAGTATTTT. This encodes CASSTTSGKTDTQYF.

This clone came up a few times. V and J are TRBV7-9 and TRBJ1-6; 9 bases line up with TRBD1. Germline V lookup: CDR1 SEHNR, CDR2 FQNEAQ (reference sequence). The trim removed 5 bases at V and 11 bases at J, leaving 10 bases unmatched. The CDR3 covers 15 residues. In DNA, the CDR3 is TGTGCCAGCAGCCGGTGGGACAGGGATGTTGCACCCCTCCACTTT. It translates to CASSRWDRDVAPLHF.

This clone occurred a few times. The chain joins TRBV11-2 to TRBJ1-1; TRBD1 might be the D (5 bases). This CDR3 has 13 amino acids. The V and J ends lost 2 bases and 11 bases respectively, with 15 bases between them. Germline CDR1 is SGHAT and CDR2 is FQNNGV. This chain's CDR3 is CASSLTPGGDAFF. The DNA for the CDR3 is TGTGCCAGCAGCTTAACCCCCGGCGGGGACGCTTTCTTT.

The V call is TRBV2, the J call TRBJ1-4, with 8 bases identical to TRBD1. CDR1 and CDR2 (germline): SNHLY, FYNNEI. The CDR3 runs 15 residues. J was trimmed by 4 bases and V by 6 bases; bases with no gene match: 7. CDR3 nucleotides: TGTGCCAGCAGCCTTTACAGGGGGAATAATGAAAAACTGTTTTTT. It translates to CASSLYRGNNEKLFF. The whole variable domain, filled in from reference TRBV2 and TRBJ1-4, reads EPEVTQTPSHQVTQMGQEVILRCVPISNHLYFYWYRQILGQKVEFLVSFYNNEISEKSEIFDDQFSVERPDGSNFTLKIRSTKLEDSAMYFCASSLYRGNNEKLFFGSGTQLSVL.

The chain has TRBV2 and TRBJ1-5, with TRBD1 as a possible D gene (5 bases). Trimming shortened V by 4 bases and J by 4 bases, and 11 bases separated the two germline ends. CDR3 length: 14 residues. Looked up from germline, CDR1 is SNHLY and CDR2 is FYNNEI. In DNA, the CDR3 is TGTGCCAGCAGTGTACTGACAGCTAATCAGCCCCAGCATTTT. Protein: CASSVLTANQPQHF.

The V gene is TRBV7-2, the J gene TRBJ2-1; TRBD2 matches at 7 bases. The CDR3 sequence is 16 residues long. CDR1 SGHTA and CDR2 FQGNSA come from the germline V gene. The J segment lost 2 bases and the V segment lost 5 bases, leaving 9 bases of the junction unmatched. CDR3 in amino acids: CASSRISGTTYNEQFF. CDR3 DNA sequence: TGTGCCAGCAGCCGAATCTCCGGGACTACCTACAATGAGCAGTTCTTC.

A single count supports this clone. The genes are TRBV28 and TRBJ1-5; the match to TRBD1 covers 7 bases. This CDR3 is built from 18 residues. Trimming removed 4 bases from V and 5 bases from J; junction bases left unmatched: 17. Germline V gene data show CDR1 as MDHEN and CDR2 as SYDVKM. The CDR3 coding sequence is TGTGCCAGCAGTTCTAGGGGGCTAAGAGGTTCATTCGATCAGCCCCAGCATTTT. It encodes CASSSRGLRGSFDQPQHF.

The chain uses TRBV14 and TRBJ2-7; D gene ambiguous. The CDR3 has 15 residues. Per the germline V gene, CDR1 is SGHDN and CDR2 is FVKESK. Trimming left V 2 bases short and J 2 bases short, with 13 bases between. The CDR3 region is CASSQRHVGTYEQYF. CDR3 nucleotides: TGTGCCAGCAGCCAAAGACATGTGGGCACCTACGAGCAGTACTTC.

The rearrangement joins TRBV5-1 to TRBJ1-4; tentatively, D is TRBD1 (6 bases). Trimming removed 3 bases from V and 8 bases from J, with 14 bases in between. The CDR3 loop spans 14 amino acids. In germline, CDR1 is SGHRS, CDR2 YFSETQ. The CDR3 nucleotides are TGCGCCAGCAGCTGGGGGCCAGGTGGCGAAAAACTGTTTTTT. This gives the protein CASSWGPGGEKLFF.

This clone appeared a single time. The rearrangement joins TRBV2 to TRBJ2-1; 14 bases agree with TRBD2. This CDR3 contains 16 residues. Germline V gene lookup returns CDR1 SNHLY and CDR2 FYNNEI. The J segment lost 0 bases and the V segment lost 10 bases, leaving 5 bases of the junction unmatched. The CDR3 DNA reads as TGTGCCAAACCCGGACTAGCGGGGGGCTCCTACAATGAGCAGTTCTTC. The encoded protein is CAKPGLAGGSYNEQFF.

With regard to this clone: Other nucleotide sequences from this sample produce the same CDR3. This chain joins TRBV7-9 and TRBJ1-5; D is unresolved. CDR3 length equals 14 residues. Germline-derived CDR1 and CDR2 are SEHNR and FQNEAQ (reference sequence). Trimming left V 1 base short and J 1 base short, with 5 bases between. In DNA form, the CDR3 reads TGTGCCAGCAGCTTAGGGCAGAGCAATCAGCCCCAGCATTTT. As protein: CASSLGQSNQPQHF.

The genes are TRBV5-4 and TRBJ2-7; possible D gene TRBD2, 6 bases. In germline, CDR1 is SGHNT, CDR2 YYREEE (reference sequence). Between the trimmed V and J ends, which lost 4 bases and 3 bases, there was a span of 11 bases. This CDR3 spans 13 amino acids. The CDR3 here is CASSRGLNYEQYF. In DNA form, the CDR3 reads TGTGCCAGCAGCAGGGGACTGAACTACGAGCAGTACTTC.

For this clone: At one end the junction does not follow the germline gene, possibly because of a read error. The chain links TRBV5-1 to TRBJ2-4; perhaps TRBD1 as D (5 bases). This CDR3 is built from 15 residues. Germline CDR1 reads SGHRS; CDR2 reads YFSETQ. The CDR3 loop reads CASSLGQGDKNSQYF. The CDR3 DNA follows: TGCGCCAGCAGCTTGGGGCAGGGTGACAAAAACAGTCAGTACTTC.